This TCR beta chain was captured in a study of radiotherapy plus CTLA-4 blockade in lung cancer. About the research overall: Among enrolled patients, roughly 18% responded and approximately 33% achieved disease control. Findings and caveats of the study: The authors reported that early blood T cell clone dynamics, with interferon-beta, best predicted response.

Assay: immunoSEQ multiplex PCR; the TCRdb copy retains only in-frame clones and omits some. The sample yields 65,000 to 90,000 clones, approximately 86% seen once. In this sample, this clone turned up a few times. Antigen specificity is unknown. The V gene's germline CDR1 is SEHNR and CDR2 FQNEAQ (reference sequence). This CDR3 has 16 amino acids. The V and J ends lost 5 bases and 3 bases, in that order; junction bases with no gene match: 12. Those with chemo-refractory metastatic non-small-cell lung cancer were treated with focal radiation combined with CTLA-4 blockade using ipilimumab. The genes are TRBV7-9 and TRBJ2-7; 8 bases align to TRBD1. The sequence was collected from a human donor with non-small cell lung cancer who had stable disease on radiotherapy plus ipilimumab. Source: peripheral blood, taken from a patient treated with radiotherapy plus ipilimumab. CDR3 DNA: TGTGCCAGCAGCATAAGTACAGGGGGTATTCACTACGAGCAGTACTTC. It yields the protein CASSISTGGIHYEQYF.